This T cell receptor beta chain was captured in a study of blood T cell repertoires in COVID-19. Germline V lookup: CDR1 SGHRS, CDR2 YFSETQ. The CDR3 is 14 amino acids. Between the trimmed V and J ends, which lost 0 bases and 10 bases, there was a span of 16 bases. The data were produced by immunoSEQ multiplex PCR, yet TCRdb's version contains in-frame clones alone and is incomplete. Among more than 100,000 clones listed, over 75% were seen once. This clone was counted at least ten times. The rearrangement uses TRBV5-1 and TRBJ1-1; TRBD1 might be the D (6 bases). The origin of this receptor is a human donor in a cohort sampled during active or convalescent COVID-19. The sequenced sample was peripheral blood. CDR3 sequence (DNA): TGCGCCAGCAGCTTGGGGACTGACAGGTCCGGAGCTTTCTTT. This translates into CASSLGTDRSGAFF.